The 26 T cell receptor beta chains given below trace back to one sample, sequenced in a study of T cells in Graves' hyperthyroidism and ophthalmopathy. Authors of the study amplified TCR beta CDR3 regions from RNA transcripts. First-round RT-PCR with HTBI primers amplified the TCR CDR3 region. TCRdb ran MiXCR on the multiplex PCR reads and lists one entry per CDR3 protein. There are approximately 720,000 distinct CDR3 sequences in the sample; roughly a sixth occur only once, and about a sixth lies in the top ten. The specimen was blood. These receptors were collected from a woman aged 45-65 years with Graves' hyperthyroidism that later progressed to Graves' ophthalmopathy.

The chain joins TRBV6-1 to TRBJ2-2, with D possibly being TRBD1 (6 bases). Trimming removed 5 bases at V and 4 bases at J, with 8 bases between. In germline, CDR1 is MNHNS, CDR2 SASEGT. The CDR3 is 13 residues long. CDR3 bases: TGTGCCAGCAGTTGGACAGCCACCGGGGAGCTGTTTTTT. It yields the protein CASSWTATGELFF.

The V and J genes are TRBV6-4 and TRBJ2-2, with TRBD2 matching 10 bases. The CDR3 contains 17 residues. Germline V CDR1 and CDR2: MRHNA, SNTAGT. The V segment lost 3 bases and the J segment 5 bases; nucleotides outside the gene matches: 9. The CDR3: CASSDASGGGKTGELFF. The CDR3 coding sequence is TGTGCCAGCAGTGATGCTAGCGGGGGCGGAAAAACCGGGGAGCTGTTTTTT.

The rearrangement links TRBV20-1 to TRBJ2-7, with 10 bases matching TRBD1. CDR3 length equals 13 residues. V trimming: 4 bases; J trimming: 5 bases; junction bases outside the gene matches: 5. Germline V gene data show CDR1 as DFQATT and CDR2 as SNEGSKA (reference sequence). The CDR3 coding sequence is TGCAGTGCTAAGGGACAGGGGTTCAACGAGCAGTACTTC. Translation gives CSAKGQGFNEQYF.

The V and J genes are TRBV6-2 or TRBV6-3 and TRBJ2-3; D remains ambiguous. Germline assignment: CDR1 MNHEY and CDR2 SVGEGT. The CDR3 extends over 12 amino acids. Trimming removed 6 bases from V and 6 bases from J, with 10 bases in between. This CDR3 reads CASSAGWDTQYF. The CDR3 DNA is TGTGCCAGCAGCGCCGGGTGGGATACGCAGTATTTT.

The chain employs TRBV10-3 and TRBJ1-2, with D perhaps TRBD1 (5 bases). This CDR3 region has 13 residues. Germline V gene lookup returns CDR1 ENHRY and CDR2 SYGVKD. V lost 6 bases and J 0 bases, leaving 8 bases between the germline ends. CDR3 bases: TGTGCCATCAGGGACAAAACTAACTATGGCTACACCTTC. Its protein is CAIRDKTNYGYTF.

This clonotype was detected only once. V is TRBV3-1 and J is TRBJ2-1; D possibly corresponds to TRBD2 (5 bases). CDR1 is LGHDT and CDR2 is YNNKEL in the germline V gene (reference sequence). There are 13 residues in the CDR3. The V and J ends lost 3 bases and 3 bases respectively, with 6 bases between them. The CDR3 protein is CASSHSVYNEQFF. In DNA form, the CDR3 reads TGTGCCAGCAGCCATAGCGTCTACAATGAGCAGTTCTTC.

The V gene is TRBV19, the J gene TRBJ2-3, with 9 bases that match TRBD2. V dropped 8 bases and J dropped 0; count of bases not matched to a gene: 3. Germline CDR1 LNHDA, CDR2 SQIVND (reference sequence). The CDR3 extends over 14 amino acids. The DNA for the CDR3 is TGTGCCAGTCTTAGCGGGAGAAGCACAGATACGCAGTATTTT. Amino acid sequence: CASLSGRSTDTQYF. Combining the CDR3 with reference TRBV19 and TRBJ2-3 gives the whole variable domain DGGITQSPKYLFRKEGQNVTLSCEQNLNHDAMYWYRQDPGQGLRLIYYSQIVNDFQKGDIAEGYSVSREKKESFPLTVTSAQKNPTAFYLCASLSGRSTDTQYFGPGTRLTVL.

This clonotype showed up many times. The chain joins TRBV12-5 to TRBJ1-1; 7 positions match TRBD1. In germline, CDR1 is LGHNT, CDR2 FRNRAP. V dropped 2 bases and J dropped 4; count of bases not matched to a gene: 10. This CDR3 is 16 amino acids long. The CDR3 nucleotides are TGTGCTAGTGGTTTGACCGCGGCAGGGGGGAGCACTGAAGCTTTCTTT. Amino acid sequence: CASGLTAAGGSTEAFF. Variable domain in full (rest from reference TRBV12-5 and TRBJ1-1): DARVTQTPRHKVTEMGQEVTMRCQPILGHNTVFWYRQTMMQGLELLAYFRNRAPLDDSGMPKDRFSAEMPDATLATLKIQPSEPRDSAVYFCASGLTAAGGSTEAFFGQGTRLTVV.

The chain couples TRBV6-1 to TRBJ2-1; D unclear. The CDR3 loop spans 11 amino acids. CDR1 and CDR2 (germline): MNHNS, SASEGT. V lost 6 bases and J 10 bases, leaving 10 bases between the germline ends. The DNA of the CDR3 is TGTGCCAGCAGGGCAGTATTAGAGCAGTTCTTC. Translated, it gives CASRAVLEQFF.

The chain uses TRBV7-9 and TRBJ2-6, with 8 bases matching TRBD1. J was trimmed by 1 base and V by 1 base; bases with no gene match: 15. The CDR3 length is 21 residues. Looked up from germline, CDR1 is SEHNR and CDR2 is FQNEAQ (reference sequence). CDR3 residues: CASSLGYGTGESGSGANVLTF. DNA of the CDR3: TGTGCCAGCAGCTTAGGATACGGGACAGGAGAGTCAGGTTCTGGGGCCAACGTCCTGACTTTC.

There are a few counts of this clonotype. The chain has TRBV19 and TRBJ1-2; D gene unclear. The V and J ends lost 4 bases and 3 bases respectively, with 12 bases between them. Germline CDR1 is LNHDA and CDR2 is SQIVND (reference sequence). CDR3 length: 14 residues. CDR3 nucleotides: TGTGCCAGTAGTAGCGGCGGGCGCCACTATGGCTACACCTTC. Protein: CASSSGGRHYGYTF.

The V call is TRBV27, the J call TRBJ1-5, with D tentatively TRBD1 (6 bases). This CDR3 is built from 15 residues. The V end lost 5 bases, the J end lost 0 bases, and 11 bases lay between the germline ends. Germline V lookup: CDR1 MNHEY, CDR2 SMNVEV (reference sequence). The CDR3 region has the DNA TGTGCCAGCAGTGTCAGGGGTTATAGCAATCAGCCCCAGCATTTT. As protein: CASSVRGYSNQPQHF.

This clonotype was picked up a small number of times. The rearrangement links TRBV12-3 or TRBV12-4 to TRBJ1-2; TRBD1 might be the D (5 bases). The CDR3 is 14 amino acids. V gave up 3 bases and J gave up 2 bases, with 10 bases separating them. The CDR3 is CASSFRDGNYGYTF. CDR3 DNA sequence: TGTGCCAGCAGTTTTCGGGACGGCAACTATGGCTACACCTTC.

This clonotype was seen a handful of times. The V gene is TRBV19, the J gene TRBJ2-2; D unclear. The V and J ends lost 2 bases and 6 bases respectively, with 7 bases between them. Germline V gene lookup returns CDR1 LNHDA and CDR2 SQIVND (reference sequence). This CDR3 is built from 13 residues. For the CDR3, the DNA is TGTGCCAGTAGTATACGCGACTCCGGGGAGCTGTTTTTT. Protein: CASSIRDSGELFF. Full variable domain (missing parts from reference TRBV19 and TRBJ2-2): DGGITQSPKYLFRKEGQNVTLSCEQNLNHDAMYWYRQDPGQGLRLIYYSQIVNDFQKGDIAEGYSVSREKKESFPLTVTSAQKNPTAFYLCASSIRDSGELFFGEGSRLTVL.

In its sample, this clonotype was seen a few times. V is TRBV19 and J is TRBJ1-1; D not resolved. This CDR3 has 14 residues. V was pared by 2 bases and J by 1 base, with 8 bases between. Germline V lookup: CDR1 LNHDA, CDR2 SQIVND (reference sequence). The CDR3 nucleotides read TGTGCCAGTAGTATAACCAAGGGGAACACTGAAGCTTTCTTT. This codes for CASSITKGNTEAFF.

This clonotype was recorded at least ten times. The chain is built from TRBV19 and TRBJ1-1, with D uncertain. V lost 6 bases, J lost 0 bases, and 11 bases lay in between. CDR1 is LNHDA and CDR2 is SQIVND in the germline V gene (reference sequence). The CDR3 has 14 residues. DNA of the CDR3: TGTGCCAGTAGAAAGACAAGAATGAACACTGAAGCTTTCTTT. Protein product: CASRKTRMNTEAFF.

The chain employs TRBV7-9 and TRBJ2-5, with 10 bases lining up with TRBD2. CDR1 and CDR2 (germline): SEHNR, FQNEAQ (reference sequence). The CDR3 loop spans 15 amino acids. Trimming removed 5 bases from V and 0 bases from J; junction bases left unmatched: 3. The CDR3: CASSRAGGDQETQYF. CDR3 coding DNA: TGTGCCAGCAGCAGAGCGGGAGGGGACCAAGAGACCCAGTACTTC. Looking up the rest from reference TRBV7-9 and TRBJ2-5 gives the full variable domain: DTGVSQNPRHKITKRGQNVTFRCDPISEHNRLYWYRQTLGQGPEFLTYFQNEAQLEKSRLLSDRFSAERPKGSFSTLEIQRTEQGDSAMYLCASSRAGGDQETQYFGPGTRLLVL.

There are many counts of this clonotype. V usage is TRBV3-1 and J usage is TRBJ2-5, with 15 bases aligning to TRBD2. J gave up 4 bases and V 2 bases, and 2 bases lay outside the gene matches. Per germline, CDR1 LGHDT and CDR2 YNNKEL (reference sequence). The CDR3 contains 16 residues. The CDR3 is CASSQRTSGGAETQYF. The CDR3 bases are TGTGCCAGCAGCCAACGGACTAGCGGGGGGGCAGAGACCCAGTACTTC.

This clonotype was recorded many times. The gene calls are TRBV20-1 and TRBJ2-5; tentative D call: TRBD1 (6 bases). Germline V lookup: CDR1 DFQATT, CDR2 SNEGSKA (reference sequence). This CDR3 spans 15 amino acids. V was cut by 6 bases and J by 4 bases, with 21 bases left in between. This chain's CDR3 is CSAPVAGAFGETQYF. The CDR3 DNA reads TGCAGTGCCCCCGTTGCAGGGGCCTTTGGAGAGACCCAGTACTTC.

This clonotype was counted ten times or more. V and J are TRBV6-1 and TRBJ2-3; D may be TRBD2 (7 bases). V lost 7 bases, J lost 4 bases, and 15 bases lay in between. Germline-derived CDR1 and CDR2 are MNHNS and SASEGT. The CDR3 has 14 residues. The CDR3 DNA reads as TGTGCCAGCACCAGGGGAGGGATGGCAGATACGCAGTATTTT. This gives the protein CASTRGGMADTQYF.

This clonotype has ten or more counts. The V call is TRBV30, the J call TRBJ1-5, with no clear D. The CDR3 runs to 13 residues. V lost 2 bases, J lost 7 bases, and 12 bases lay in between. Germline V gene sequence: CDR1 GTSNPN, CDR2 SVGIG (reference sequence). The CDR3 DNA is TGTGCCTGGAGTAGCGGGATCTGGCAGCCCCAGCATTTT. Protein sequence: CAWSSGIWQPQHF.

This clonotype was recorded many times. The chain combines TRBV2 with TRBJ1-1; the D is unclear. The CDR3 length is 15 residues. Per the germline V gene, CDR1 is SNHLY and CDR2 is FYNNEI. The V end lost 7 bases, the J end lost 0 bases, and 15 bases lay between the germline ends. CDR3 nucleotide sequence: TGTGCCAGCATTATAAGTGGAATGATGAACACTGAAGCTTTCTTT. This codes for CASIISGMMNTEAFF.

The chain recombines TRBV5-1 with TRBJ1-6, with a weak D call TRBD1 (6 bases). Per germline, CDR1 SGHRS and CDR2 YFSETQ. This CDR3 region has 14 residues. Trimming left V 0 bases short and J 8 bases short, with 9 bases between. The CDR3 loop is CASSLDRVDSPLHF. Written as DNA, the CDR3 is TGCGCCAGCAGCTTGGACAGGGTTGATTCACCCCTCCACTTT.

The table lists this clonotype with a few counts. V and J are TRBV7-8 and TRBJ2-5; 8 nucleotides align to TRBD1. The germline V gene encodes CDR1 SGHVS and CDR2 FQNEAQ. The V gene end was trimmed by 1 base and the J gene end by 5 bases; junction bases not matched to a gene: 9. The CDR3 length is 16 residues. The CDR3 nucleotides are TGTGCCAGCAGCTTAGACGGCAGGGGGCCAGGGGAGACCCAGTACTTC. Translation: CASSLDGRGPGETQYF.

The chain uses TRBV7-2 and TRBJ2-7; D is unresolved. CDR1 SGHTA and CDR2 FQGNSA come from the germline V gene. Trimming left V 7 bases short and J 6 bases short, with 10 bases between. This CDR3 is 11 amino acids long. The DNA of the CDR3 is TGTGCCAGCACCTCGGTCCGCGAGCAGTACTTC. Translating it yields CASTSVREQYF.

In its sample, this clonotype was seen many times. The V and J genes are TRBV11-1 and TRBJ2-5; D remains unclear. The germline V and J ends were trimmed by 3 bases and 5 bases, with 13 bases remaining between them. Germline loops: CDR1 SGHAT, CDR2 FQDESV (reference sequence). The CDR3 spans 14 residues. CDR3 loop: CASSFETAAETQYF. In nucleotides, the CDR3 is TGTGCCAGCAGCTTCGAGACTGCTGCTGAGACCCAGTACTTC.